Here is one TCR beta chain with its context. The target antigen is unknown. V was pared by 3 bases and J by 0 bases, with 8 bases of the junction left unmatched. Germline CDR1 LNHDA, CDR2 SQIVND (reference sequence). This CDR3 has 17 residues. With 60 Vbeta and 13 Jbeta primers, the PCR was carried out. Profiling relied on immunoSEQ multiplex PCR, and the TCRdb table lists in-frame clones only, not all of them. This table has fewer than 200,000 clones, approximately 80% appearing once. The data are from a study of cytomegalovirus exposure and HLA in healthy donors. Study-level findings and limits: Rare TCR sequences predominated, though certain public TCRs were found in many donors.

The sample comprised PBMCs. The chain joins TRBV19 to TRBJ1-5; 7 positions match TRBD1. The TCR was taken from a man between 18 and 35 years old in good health and CMV-seropositive. This CDR3 reads CASSILGGTDSNQPQHF. In nucleotides, the CDR3 is TGTGCCAGTAGTATTCTAGGGGGGACAGATAGCAATCAGCCCCAGCATTTT.